This TCR beta chain was observed in a study of shared clonotypes between healthy human individuals. Study context: In total, the donors were a couple of women and a few men aged 18 to 49. The plates for each donor numbered three CD4 naive, three CD4 memory, two CD8 naive and one CD8 memory.

Here immunoSEQ multiplex PCR was the method, and the copy in TCRdb shows in-frame clones only, minus some. The table has nearly 1,000,000 clones, 60% to 85% seen once; the top ten hold approximately 1.5%. This CDR3 comprises 15 residues. CDR1 is SNHLY, CDR2 FYNNEI, per germline. The junction had 7 bases not matched to a gene; V was cut back by 6 bases and J by 2 bases. This TCR derives from a young man in good health. V gene TRBV2 combines with J gene TRBJ2-1; TRBD2 matches at 7 bases. Sequenced material: memory CD4+ T cells sorted from blood. Specified subset: CD45RA-negative fraction. The CDR3 sequence: CASSLQAGTYNEQFF. The CDR3 DNA follows: TGTGCCAGCAGCCTACAAGCGGGAACCTACAATGAGCAGTTCTTC.